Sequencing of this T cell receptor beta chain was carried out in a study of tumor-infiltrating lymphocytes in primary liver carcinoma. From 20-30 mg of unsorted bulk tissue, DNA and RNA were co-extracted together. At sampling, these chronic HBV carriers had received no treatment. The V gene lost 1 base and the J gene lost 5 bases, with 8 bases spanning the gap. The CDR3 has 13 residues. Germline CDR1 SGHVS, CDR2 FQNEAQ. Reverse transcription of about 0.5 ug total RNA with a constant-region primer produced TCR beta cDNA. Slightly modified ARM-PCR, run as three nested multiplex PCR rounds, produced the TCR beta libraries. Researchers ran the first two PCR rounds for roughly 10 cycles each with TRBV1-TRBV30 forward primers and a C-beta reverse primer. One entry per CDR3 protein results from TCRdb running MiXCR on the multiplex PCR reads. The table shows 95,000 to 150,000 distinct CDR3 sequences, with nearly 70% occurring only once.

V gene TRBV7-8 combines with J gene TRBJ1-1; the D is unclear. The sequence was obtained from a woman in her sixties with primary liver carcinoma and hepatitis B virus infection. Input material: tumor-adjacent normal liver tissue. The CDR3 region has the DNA TGTGCCAGCAGCTTAGAGCAATGTACTGAAGCTTTCTTT. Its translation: CASSLEQCTEAFF.